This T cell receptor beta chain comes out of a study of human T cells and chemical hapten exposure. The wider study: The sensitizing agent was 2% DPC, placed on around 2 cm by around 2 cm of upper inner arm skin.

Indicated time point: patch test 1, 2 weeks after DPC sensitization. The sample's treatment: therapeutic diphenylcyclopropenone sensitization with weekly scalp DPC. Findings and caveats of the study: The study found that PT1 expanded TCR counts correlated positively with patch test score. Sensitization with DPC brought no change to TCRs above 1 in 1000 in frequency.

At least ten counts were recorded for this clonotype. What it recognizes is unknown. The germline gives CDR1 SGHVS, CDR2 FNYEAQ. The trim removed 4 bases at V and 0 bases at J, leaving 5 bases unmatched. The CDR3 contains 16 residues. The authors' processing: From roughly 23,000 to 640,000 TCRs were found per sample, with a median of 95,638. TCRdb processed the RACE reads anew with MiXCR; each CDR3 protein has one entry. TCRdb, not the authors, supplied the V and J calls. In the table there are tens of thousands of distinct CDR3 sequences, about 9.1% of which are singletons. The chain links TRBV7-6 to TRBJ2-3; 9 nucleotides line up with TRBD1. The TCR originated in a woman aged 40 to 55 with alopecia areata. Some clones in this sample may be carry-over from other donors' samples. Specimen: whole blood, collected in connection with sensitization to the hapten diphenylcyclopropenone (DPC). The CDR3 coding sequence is TGTGCCAGCAGCTGGGACAGGGAGTCTAGCACAGATACGCAGTATTTT. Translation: CASSWDRESSTDTQYF.